Presented here are 10 T cell receptor beta chains from one specimen sequenced in a study of untreated major depressive disorder. Sequencing used immunoSEQ multiplex PCR; TCRdb keeps in-frame clones, though not all of them. The profile shows tens of thousands of clones, about 93% of them singletons. Source material: CD4+ T cells from PBMCs. These receptors were collected from a man in his thirties or forties in good health.

The CDR3 DNA reads as TGTGCCAGCAGCGTCTCCGCCTCAGTCGCAGACTACGAGCAGTACTTC. It translates to CASSVSASVADYEQYF. J is TRBJ2-7 and V is TRBV9; D ambiguous. This CDR3 is built from 16 residues. Trimming took 2 bases from V and 3 from J, leaving 18 bases between them. CDR1 SGDLS and CDR2 YYNGEE come from the germline V gene.

The genes are TRBV5-4 and TRBJ1-3; possible D gene TRBD1, 6 bases. The germline V and J ends were trimmed by 4 bases and 4 bases, with 18 bases remaining between them. The CDR3 totals 16 residues. The germline CDR1 and CDR2 sequences are SGHNT and YYREEE (reference sequence). The CDR3 region is CASSAGGKSEGNTIYF. CDR3 in DNA: TGTGCCAGCAGCGCCGGGGGCAAGAGTGAGGGAAACACCATATATTTT. The whole variable domain, filled in from reference TRBV5-4 and TRBJ1-3, reads ETGVTQSPTHLIKTRGQQVTLRCSSQSGHNTVSWYQQALGQGPQFIFQYYREEENGRGNFPPRFSGLQFPNYSSELNVNALELDDSALYLCASSAGGKSEGNTIYFGEGSWLTVV.

This chain connects TRBV9 to TRBJ2-7, with TRBD2 matching 9 bases. CDR3 size: 14 residues. V shed 0 bases and J 3 bases; nucleotides not matched to a gene: 1. The germline V gene has CDR1 SGDLS and CDR2 YYNGEE. CDR3: CASSVGLADYEQYF. CDR3 nucleotide sequence: TGTGCCAGCAGCGTAGGACTAGCGGACTACGAGCAGTACTTC.

V and J are TRBV5-1 and TRBJ1-3, with D unclear. The CDR3 covers 14 residues. The V gene's germline CDR1 is SGHRS and CDR2 YFSETQ. V was clipped by 0 bases and J by 1 base, with 5 bases between them. CDR3 sequence reads: CASSLEGSGNTIYF. The CDR3 DNA sequence: TGCGCCAGCAGCTTGGAGGGATCTGGAAACACCATATATTTT. Combining the CDR3 with reference TRBV5-1 and TRBJ1-3 gives the whole variable domain KAGVTQTPRYLIKTRGQQVTLSCSPISGHRSVSWYQQTPGQGLQFLFEYFSETQRNKGNFPGRFSGRQFSNSRSEMNVSTLELGDSALYLCASSLEGSGNTIYFGEGSWLTVV.

The chain carries TRBV2 and TRBJ2-7, with a weak D call TRBD2 (5 bases). Germline V gene data show CDR1 as SNHLY and CDR2 as FYNNEI. The V and J ends lost 7 bases and 3 bases respectively, with 16 bases between them. The CDR3 has 14 amino acids. The CDR3 DNA sequence: TGTGCCAGCAAAGCTTCGCCCGAGGGCTACGAGCAGTACTTC. Amino acid sequence: CASKASPEGYEQYF. The variable domain in full, with the rest retrieved from reference TRBV2 and TRBJ2-7, is EPEVTQTPSHQVTQMGQEVILRCVPISNHLYFYWYRQILGQKVEFLVSFYNNEISEKSEIFDDQFSVERPDGSNFTLKIRSTKLEDSAMYFCASKASPEGYEQYFGPGTRLTVT.

This chain links TRBV20-1 with TRBJ2-1; D gene uncertain. From germline, CDR1 is DFQATT and CDR2 SNEGSKA (reference sequence). With 2 bases removed from V and 3 bases from J, the gap between germline ends came to 2 bases. CDR3 length: 11 amino acids. The CDR3 DNA sequence: TGCAGTGCTAGAATCTACAATGAGCAGTTCTTC. Translating gives CSARIYNEQFF.

The V call is TRBV2, the J call TRBJ1-2, with 8 bases aligning to TRBD1. Trimming cost V 10 bases and J 3 bases; bases outside gene matches: 10. Germline loops: CDR1 SNHLY, CDR2 FYNNEI. The length of the CDR3 is 14 residues. The CDR3 sequence is CAKTPGQADYGYTF. The CDR3 region has the DNA TGTGCCAAAACCCCGGGACAGGCGGACTATGGCTACACCTTC.

The chain has TRBV4-1 and TRBJ1-2; tentative D call: TRBD1 (5 bases). The V end lost 5 bases, the J end lost 0 bases, and 34 bases lay between the germline ends. The germline V gene has CDR1 MGHRA and CDR2 YSYEKL. CDR3 length: 22 amino acids. CDR3: CASSRIVRSGRTPGTSNYGYTF. The CDR3 coding sequence is TGCGCCAGCAGCAGAATTGTCCGGTCGGGACGCACGCCTGGGACTTCTAACTATGGCTACACCTTC.

The V call is TRBV6-5, the J call TRBJ2-2; D gene uncertain. Trimming shortened V by 2 bases and J by 0 bases, and 4 bases separated the two germline ends. Germline V CDR1 and CDR2: MNHEY, SVGAGI. This CDR3 has 14 amino acids. CDR3 loop: CASSYGANTGELFF. In DNA, the CDR3 is TGTGCCAGCAGTTACGGTGCGAACACCGGGGAGCTGTTTTTT.

The CDR3 nucleotides are TGTGCCAGCAGTGAATACGGGGGGGGCAATCAGCCCCAGCATTTT. It yields the protein CASSEYGGGNQPQHF. The rearrangement links TRBV2 to TRBJ1-5; D possibly corresponds to TRBD1 (5 bases). The CDR3 extends over 15 amino acids. Trimming stripped 2 bases from V and 2 bases from J, with 10 bases between. Per germline, CDR1 SNHLY and CDR2 FYNNEI.